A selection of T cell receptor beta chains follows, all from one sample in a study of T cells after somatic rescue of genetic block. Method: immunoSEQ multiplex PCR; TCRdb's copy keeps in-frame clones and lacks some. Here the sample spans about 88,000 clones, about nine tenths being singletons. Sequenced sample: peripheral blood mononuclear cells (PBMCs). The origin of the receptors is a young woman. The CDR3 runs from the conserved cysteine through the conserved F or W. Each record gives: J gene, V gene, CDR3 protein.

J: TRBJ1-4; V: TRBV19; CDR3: CASRGPGENEKLFF
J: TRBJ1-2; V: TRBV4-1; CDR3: CASSQDHGSYGYTF
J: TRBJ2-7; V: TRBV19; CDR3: CASSIVSDGLIQSSYEQYF
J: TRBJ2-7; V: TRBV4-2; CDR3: CASSQDLTAYEQYF
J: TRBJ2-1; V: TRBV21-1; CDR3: CASTTLGRDNEQFF
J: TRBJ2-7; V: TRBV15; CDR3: CATSRGLAGPGNHNEQYF
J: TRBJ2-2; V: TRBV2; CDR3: CASKADQIDTGELFF
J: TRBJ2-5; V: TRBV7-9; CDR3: CASSLVLRGETQYF
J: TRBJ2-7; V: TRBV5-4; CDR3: CASSSQMSGIPYEQYF
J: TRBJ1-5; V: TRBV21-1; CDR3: CASIKEGRGNQPQHF
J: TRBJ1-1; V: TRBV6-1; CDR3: CASSEEGSGGTEAFF
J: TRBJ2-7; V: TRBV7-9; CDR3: CASSSTSGSKMGQYF
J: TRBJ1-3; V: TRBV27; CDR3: CASSLTFTGGSGNTIYF
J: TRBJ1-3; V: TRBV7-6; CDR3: CASSEINRSGNTIYF
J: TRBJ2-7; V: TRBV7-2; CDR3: CASSLARGGGSYEQYF
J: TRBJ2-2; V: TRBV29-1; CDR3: CSVAVNTNTGELFF
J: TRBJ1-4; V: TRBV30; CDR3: CAWRTTGREKLFF
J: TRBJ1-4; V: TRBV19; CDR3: CASAADWSNEKLFF
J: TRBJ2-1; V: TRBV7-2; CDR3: CASSLDASYEQFF
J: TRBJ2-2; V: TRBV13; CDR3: CATSYRLGDTTVGELFF
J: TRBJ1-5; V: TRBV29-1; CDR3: CSVKGYNQPQHF
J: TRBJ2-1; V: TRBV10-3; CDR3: CAISDESLGSYNEQFF
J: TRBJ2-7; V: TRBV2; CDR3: CASTSDGSYEQYF
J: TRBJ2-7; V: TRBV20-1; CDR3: CSARDSYEQYF
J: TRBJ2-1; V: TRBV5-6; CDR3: CASSLGGIYEQFF
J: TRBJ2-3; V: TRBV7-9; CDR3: CASSGQGASPDTQYF
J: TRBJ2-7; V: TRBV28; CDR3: CASRGTGVSYEQYF
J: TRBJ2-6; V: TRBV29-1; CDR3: CSVVGGSGANVLTF
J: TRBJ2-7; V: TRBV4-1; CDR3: CASSQGPYEQYF
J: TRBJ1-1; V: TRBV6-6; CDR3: CASSPPEAFF
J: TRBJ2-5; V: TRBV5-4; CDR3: CASSLGQGYQETQYF
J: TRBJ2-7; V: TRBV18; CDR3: CASSERDGPSYEQYF
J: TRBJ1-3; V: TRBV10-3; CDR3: CAISGGQGHGEGNTIYF
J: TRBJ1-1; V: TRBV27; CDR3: CASSLSQGARNTEAFF
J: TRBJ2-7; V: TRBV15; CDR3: CATSRGTDPSSYEQYF
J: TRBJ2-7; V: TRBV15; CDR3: CATSRAVTGNPAYEQYF
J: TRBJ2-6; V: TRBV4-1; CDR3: CASSPVATGAGANVLTF
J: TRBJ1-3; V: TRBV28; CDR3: CASSLRFGASLGNTIYF
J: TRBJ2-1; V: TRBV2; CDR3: CASTREPYNEQFF
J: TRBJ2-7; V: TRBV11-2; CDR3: CASSQPGLAGGQQYF
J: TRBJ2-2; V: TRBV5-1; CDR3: CASSLVGLGELFF
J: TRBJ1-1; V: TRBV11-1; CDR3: CASSLGVGAFF
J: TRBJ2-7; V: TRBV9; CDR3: CASSVGGPYEQYF
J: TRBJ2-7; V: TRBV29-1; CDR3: CSVTGTTYEQYF
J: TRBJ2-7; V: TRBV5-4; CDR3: CASSSRTGYYEQYF
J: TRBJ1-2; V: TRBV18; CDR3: CASSLARDKTNYGYTF
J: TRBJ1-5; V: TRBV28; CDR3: CASSWGYQPQHF
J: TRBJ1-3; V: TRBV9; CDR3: CASSVEGSLGNTIYF
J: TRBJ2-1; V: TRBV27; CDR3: CASSLSTLDQRFGDEQFF
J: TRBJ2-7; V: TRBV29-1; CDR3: CSVEGTGDYEQYF
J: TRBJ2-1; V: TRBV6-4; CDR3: CASSDRAGGYNEQFF
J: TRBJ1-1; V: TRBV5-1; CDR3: CASSLDSGPGGLNTEAFF
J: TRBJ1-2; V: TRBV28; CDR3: CASSYDPQASSYGYTF
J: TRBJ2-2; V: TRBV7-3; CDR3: CASSFATGGATGELFF
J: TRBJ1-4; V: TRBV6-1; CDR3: CASSVTESSSNEKLFF